Listed below are T cell receptor beta chains from one sample, sequenced in a study of T cell changes during pregnancy in multiple sclerosis. TCRdb's table, derived via immunoSEQ multiplex PCR, lists solely in-frame clones and lacks some. The sample has about 68,000 clones, about 90% seen once. Here the sequenced sample was peripheral blood, taken in the second trimester of pregnancy. The source is a female donor with multiple sclerosis, enrolled in a pregnancy study. Both conserved end residues are part of each CDR3. D genes are given only for firm matches. Clone size is not always given. Where it is, it says once, few, many or a class for expanded clones.

clone_size: .; d_call: TRBD2; v_call: TRBV9; j_call: TRBJ2-5; cdr3_nt: TGTGCCAGCAGCGTAGGACTAGCGGAAGAGACCCAGTACTTC; cdr3_aa: CASSVGLAEETQYF
clone_size: .; d_call: TRBD2; v_call: TRBV9; j_call: TRBJ2-5; cdr3_nt: TGTGCCAGCAGCGTAGCTAGCGGGACGCAAGAGACCCAGTACTTC; cdr3_aa: CASSVASGTQETQYF
clone_size: .; d_call: .; v_call: TRBV10-3; j_call: TRBJ1-4; cdr3_nt: TGTGCCATCAGTGAGTACGTTAGCAGGGGCAGTGAAAAACTGTTTTTT; cdr3_aa: CAISEYVSRGSEKLFF
clone_size: .; d_call: .; v_call: TRBV29-1; j_call: TRBJ1-1; cdr3_nt: TGCAGCGCGGCGGACACTGAAGCTTTCTTT; cdr3_aa: CSAADTEAFF
clone_size: once; d_call: .; v_call: TRBV5-1; j_call: TRBJ1-4; cdr3_nt: TGCGCCAGCAGCTCCCCGGACAGAACTAATGAAAAACTGTTTTTT; cdr3_aa: CASSSPDRTNEKLFF
clone_size: .; d_call: TRBD1; v_call: TRBV7-2; j_call: TRBJ1-2; cdr3_nt: TGTGCCAGCAGGCCCGGGACAGGCTATGGCTACACCTTC; cdr3_aa: CASRPGTGYGYTF
clone_size: .; d_call: .; v_call: TRBV29-1; j_call: TRBJ1-6; cdr3_nt: TGCAGCGTTGAAGAGGGAGCAAATTCACCCCTCCACTTT; cdr3_aa: CSVEEGANSPLHF
clone_size: .; d_call: .; v_call: TRBV20-1; j_call: TRBJ2-7; cdr3_nt: TGCAGTGCTAGGACTTCCTACGAGCAGTACTTC; cdr3_aa: CSARTSYEQYF
clone_size: .; d_call: .; v_call: TRBV25-1; j_call: TRBJ2-5; cdr3_nt: TGTGCCAGCATATTGGGCGAGACCCAGTACTTC; cdr3_aa: CASILGETQYF
clone_size: once; d_call: .; v_call: TRBV12-2; j_call: TRBJ1-3; cdr3_nt: TGTGCAAGTCGCCGCACACGGACAGGGGATGGAAACACCATATATTTT; cdr3_aa: CASRRTRTGDGNTIYF
clone_size: once; d_call: .; v_call: TRBV10-3; j_call: TRBJ1-4; cdr3_nt: TGTGCCACCGCCCCGGGGGGTGAAAAACTGTTTTTT; cdr3_aa: CATAPGGEKLFF
clone_size: .; d_call: .; v_call: TRBV29-1; j_call: TRBJ1-1; cdr3_nt: TGCAGCGCTCTCCGGGGGAAGAACACTGAAGCTTTCTTT; cdr3_aa: CSALRGKNTEAFF
clone_size: .; d_call: .; v_call: TRBV7-9; j_call: TRBJ1-4; cdr3_nt: TGTGCCAGCAGCCAAGCATCCTCAACTAATGAAAAACTGTTTTTT; cdr3_aa: CASSQASSTNEKLFF
clone_size: .; d_call: TRBD2; v_call: TRBV5-4; j_call: TRBJ2-7; cdr3_nt: TGTGCCAGCAGCTTGGGACTAGCGGGCAGGGGCTTTTCCTACGAGCAGTACTTC; cdr3_aa: CASSLGLAGRGFSYEQYF
clone_size: .; d_call: .; v_call: TRBV2; j_call: TRBJ1-1; cdr3_nt: TGTGCCAGGGTCCAGGTAGGCACTGAAGCTTTCTTT; cdr3_aa: CARVQVGTEAFF
clone_size: few; d_call: TRBD2; v_call: TRBV2; j_call: TRBJ2-7; cdr3_nt: TGTGCCAGCGGGGGGGTCTTCTCCTACGAGCAGTACTTC; cdr3_aa: CASGGVFSYEQYF
clone_size: .; d_call: TRBD1; v_call: TRBV5-1; j_call: TRBJ1-3; cdr3_nt: TGCGCCAGCAGCGCCCTGACAGGGACTGGAAACACCATATATTTT; cdr3_aa: CASSALTGTGNTIYF
clone_size: .; d_call: TRBD2; v_call: TRBV11-2; j_call: TRBJ2-5; cdr3_nt: TGTGCCAGCAGCCCCCGGACTAGCGGGGGGGGAGAGACCCAGTACTTC; cdr3_aa: CASSPRTSGGGETQYF
clone_size: .; d_call: .; v_call: TRBV10-3; j_call: TRBJ1-5; cdr3_nt: TGTGCCATCAGTGCGCAGGGTACGGACCAGCCCCAGCATTTT; cdr3_aa: CAISAQGTDQPQHF
clone_size: .; d_call: .; v_call: TRBV30; j_call: TRBJ2-2; cdr3_nt: TGTGCCTGGAGTCCAGGGACCGGGGAGCTGTTTTTT; cdr3_aa: CAWSPGTGELFF
clone_size: .; d_call: .; v_call: TRBV5-6; j_call: TRBJ2-7; cdr3_nt: TGTGCCAGCAGCTCGCCGGGGACATTGAGTCACGAGCAGTACTTC; cdr3_aa: CASSSPGTLSHEQYF
clone_size: .; d_call: .; v_call: TRBV10-3; j_call: TRBJ1-2; cdr3_nt: TGTGCCATCAAACAACAGGGAGCCTATGGCTACACCTTC; cdr3_aa: CAIKQQGAYGYTF
clone_size: .; d_call: .; v_call: TRBV10-3; j_call: TRBJ2-7; cdr3_nt: TGTGCCATCAGGCAGGGAAGGGGAATGGGGCCTTACGAGCAGTACTTC; cdr3_aa: CAIRQGRGMGPYEQYF
clone_size: .; d_call: .; v_call: TRBV5-6; j_call: TRBJ1-2; cdr3_nt: TGTGCCAGCAGCGACAGGTATGGCTACACCTTC; cdr3_aa: CASSDRYGYTF
clone_size: .; d_call: TRBD1; v_call: TRBV9; j_call: TRBJ2-7; cdr3_nt: TGTGCCAGCAGCGCAGGGACAGCTTACGAGCAGTACTTC; cdr3_aa: CASSAGTAYEQYF
clone_size: .; d_call: TRBD1; v_call: TRBV7-9; j_call: TRBJ1-1; cdr3_nt: TGTGCCAGCAGCTCAGGGACAGAGAACACTGAAGCTTTCTTT; cdr3_aa: CASSSGTENTEAFF
clone_size: .; d_call: TRBD2; v_call: TRBV4-3; j_call: TRBJ2-5; cdr3_nt: TGCGCCAGCAGCCAAGACCCCAACGGGGGGGCCGCCGAGACCCAGTACTTC; cdr3_aa: CASSQDPNGGAAETQYF
clone_size: .; d_call: .; v_call: TRBV27; j_call: TRBJ2-7; cdr3_nt: TGTGCCAGCTCCGGATGGGGGGAGAACTACGAGCAGTACTTC; cdr3_aa: CASSGWGENYEQYF
clone_size: .; d_call: TRBD1; v_call: TRBV5-6; j_call: TRBJ1-5; cdr3_nt: TGTGCCAGCAGCTGGGGGACAGGTAGTCAGCCCCAGCATTTT; cdr3_aa: CASSWGTGSQPQHF
clone_size: .; d_call: TRBD1; v_call: TRBV6-5; j_call: TRBJ1-4; cdr3_nt: TGTGCCAGCAGTTACCCGGGACAGGGAGGCGAAAAACTGTTTTTT; cdr3_aa: CASSYPGQGGEKLFF
clone_size: .; d_call: TRBD2; v_call: TRBV6-1; j_call: TRBJ2-3; cdr3_nt: TGTGCCAGCAGTCGCGGGGGGGTGGGAGATACGCAGTATTTT; cdr3_aa: CASSRGGVGDTQYF
clone_size: .; d_call: TRBD1; v_call: TRBV5-8; j_call: TRBJ2-7; cdr3_nt: TGTGCCAGCAGCCCCTGGTCCGGGACAGGGGGCCTGGACGAGCAGTACTTC; cdr3_aa: CASSPWSGTGGLDEQYF
clone_size: .; d_call: .; v_call: TRBV11-1; j_call: TRBJ1-4; cdr3_nt: TGTGCCAGCAGCTTGAAGGGGGATTATGAAAAACTGTTTTTT; cdr3_aa: CASSLKGDYEKLFF
clone_size: once; d_call: TRBD1; v_call: TRBV2; j_call: TRBJ1-1; cdr3_nt: TGTGCCAGCAGTGTCCGACAGGGATTAAGTGGCACTGAAGCTTTCTTT; cdr3_aa: CASSVRQGLSGTEAFF
clone_size: .; d_call: TRBD1; v_call: TRBV5-4; j_call: TRBJ1-2; cdr3_nt: TGTGCCAGCAGCTTGGAACCCCAGGGGGCTTGGTATGGCTACACCTTC; cdr3_aa: CASSLEPQGAWYGYTF
clone_size: few; d_call: TRBD2; v_call: TRBV18; j_call: TRBJ2-7; cdr3_nt: TGTGCCAGCTCACGGACTAGCGGGGGGATGGAGCAGTACTTC; cdr3_aa: CASSRTSGGMEQYF
clone_size: .; d_call: TRBD1; v_call: TRBV27; j_call: TRBJ1-1; cdr3_nt: TGTGCCAGCACCAAAACAGGGGGCTATGAGAGGTGGACTGAAGCTTTCTTT; cdr3_aa: CASTKTGGYERWTEAFF